This T cell receptor beta chain was recovered during a study of human T cells and chemical hapten exposure. This CDR3 has 15 residues. V shed 5 bases and J 3 bases; nucleotides not matched to a gene: 5. The germline V gene encodes CDR1 MDHEN and CDR2 SYDVKM. Time point of the sample: patch test 1, 2 weeks after DPC sensitization. Treatment defined: therapeutic diphenylcyclopropenone sensitization with weekly scalp DPC. This clonotype was counted ten times or more. In TCRdb, the RACE reads were re-called with MiXCR into one record per CDR3 protein. The sample includes 380,000 or so distinct CDR3 sequences, roughly 5% seen only once; the top ten take 2% to 2.5%.

The source was whole blood, collected in connection with sensitization to the hapten diphenylcyclopropenone (DPC). This TCR was sampled from a woman aged 45-65 years with alopecia areata. Some clones in this sample may be carry-over from other donors' samples. The chain couples TRBV28 to TRBJ2-7, with 12 bases lining up with TRBD2. CDR3 in DNA: TGTGCCAGCAGTCCCTCGACTAGCGGGAGCTACGAGCAGTACTTC. It encodes CASSPSTSGSYEQYF.